This note documents a single T cell receptor (beta chain) sequence. The source of the sample is a study of cytomegalovirus exposure and HLA in healthy donors. V lost 2 bases to trimming and J lost 0 bases, with 5 bases between them. The CDR3 runs 14 residues. Germline V gives CDR1 MNHNS, CDR2 SASEGT. Use of 60 Vbeta and 13 Jbeta primers characterized the PCR. Libraries were prepared by immunoSEQ multiplex PCR; TCRdb keeps only in-frame clonotypes and omits some of them. The repertoire holds about 200,000 clones, with approximately 82% as singletons. Sequencing used PBMCs. This TCR was recovered from a man aged 35 to 55 in good health and CMV-seropositive. The chain has TRBV6-1 and TRBJ1-5, with no clear D. The CDR3 loop is CASSEQYSNQPQHF. The CDR3 nucleotides are TGTGCCAGCAGTGAACAGTATAGCAATCAGCCCCAGCATTTT.